The rows below give T cell receptor beta chains drawn from one sample of a study of cytomegalovirus exposure and HLA in healthy donors. The repertoire was sequenced with immunoSEQ multiplex PCR; TCRdb's copy has only in-frame clones and lacks some. The data contain 130,000 or so clones, 66% of them singletons. The specimen was PBMCs. All receptors derive from a woman aged 55-75 years in good health and CMV-seronegative. Each CDR3 is given with its conserved first and last residue. A D gene is named only where the DNA matches it firmly. The size entry is marked missing in some rows and otherwise reads once, few, many or a size class.

cdr3_aa	cdr3_nt	d_call	v_call	j_call	clone_size
CSSSLKLASHYEQYF	TGTTCCAGCAGCTTAAAACTAGCCTCCCACTACGAGCAGTACTTC	.	TRBV7-9	TRBJ2-7	.
CASSSIQEDEAFF	TGCGCCAGCAGTTCTATTCAGGAGGATGAAGCTTTCTTT	.	TRBV5-1	TRBJ1-1	few
CASSLHPGLGGGGYTF	TGTGCCAGCAGCTTACATCCGGGCCTGGGAGGTGGTGGCTACACCTTC	.	TRBV5-6	TRBJ1-2	.
CASSPGGGQSQETQYF	TGCGCCAGCAGCCCGGGCGGCGGACAGTCACAAGAGACCCAGTACTTC	.	TRBV5-1	TRBJ2-5	.
CSVPRDTNTEAFF	TGCAGCGTTCCCCGGGACACGAACACTGAAGCTTTCTTT	.	TRBV29-1	TRBJ1-1	once
CASSFTSGSYNEQFF	TGCGCCAGCAGCTTCACTAGCGGGTCCTACAATGAGCAGTTCTTC	TRBD2	TRBV5-1	TRBJ2-1	.
CASSFRQGSYEQYF	TGCGCCAGCAGCTTCCGACAGGGTTCCTACGAGCAGTACTTC	TRBD1	TRBV5-1	TRBJ2-7	.
CASSYGPPALARQETQYF	TGCGCCAGCAGTTACGGGCCCCCTGCTCTAGCCCGTCAAGAGACCCAGTACTTC	.	TRBV10-1	TRBJ2-5	.
CASSYGTGGKETQYF	TGTGCCAGCAGTTACGGGACAGGAGGAAAAGAGACCCAGTACTTC	TRBD1	TRBV6-5	TRBJ2-5	few
CASSYRGLDTEAFF	TGCGCCAGCAGCTACAGGGGATTGGACACTGAAGCTTTCTTT	TRBD1	TRBV5-1	TRBJ1-1	few
CATSRDRGGGSYEQYF	TGTGCCACCAGCAGAGACAGGGGCGGGGGCTCCTACGAGCAGTACTTC	.	TRBV15	TRBJ2-7	.
CASSLPANTGELFF	TGTGCCAGCAGCTTACCAGCGAACACCGGGGAGCTGTTTTTT	.	TRBV7-2	TRBJ2-2	once
CSVRGGAHGNEKLFF	TGCAGCGTGAGGGGGGGGGCGCATGGTAATGAAAAACTGTTTTTT	.	TRBV29-1	TRBJ1-4	few
CSVEGTGRGNEQFF	TGCAGCGTTGAAGGGACAGGGAGAGGAAATGAGCAGTTCTTC	TRBD1	TRBV29-1	TRBJ2-1	.
CASSYGLASYGDTQYF	TGTGCCAGCAGTTACGGACTAGCGTCCTACGGGGATACGCAGTATTTT	TRBD2	TRBV5-4	TRBJ2-3	few
CSVARTSTDTQYF	TGCAGCGTTGCCCGCACTAGCACAGATACGCAGTATTTT	.	TRBV29-1	TRBJ2-3	.
CASSRLESTDTQYF	TGTGCCAGCAGCCGACTCGAGAGCACAGATACGCAGTATTTT	.	TRBV7-2	TRBJ2-3	.
CASRRDGGTGELFF	TGCGCCAGCAGACGCGACGGAGGCACCGGGGAGCTGTTTTTT	.	TRBV5-1	TRBJ2-2	.
CASSPPTGAARGEQFF	TGCGCCAGCAGTCCACCGACAGGGGCCGCGCGCGGTGAGCAGTTCTTC	TRBD1	TRBV23-1	TRBJ2-1	.
CASNRGGTEAFF	TGTGCCTCCAACAGGGGTGGTACTGAAGCTTTCTTT	TRBD1	TRBV6-1	TRBJ1-1	.
CASTGLAGGPNTGELFF	TGTGCCAGTACTGGACTAGCGGGAGGGCCGAACACCGGGGAGCTGTTTTTT	TRBD2	TRBV19	TRBJ2-2	once
CASSSGTVGNTIYF	TGTGCCAGTAGTTCCGGGACAGTCGGAAACACCATATATTTT	TRBD1	TRBV19	TRBJ1-3	once
CASRPDRGTDTQYF	TGTGCCAGCAGACCCGACAGGGGCACAGATACGCAGTATTTT	TRBD1	TRBV7-9	TRBJ2-3	.
CASSIQGAREKLFF	TGTGCCAGCAGCATACAGGGGGCTAGGGAAAAACTGTTTTTT	TRBD1	TRBV7-8	TRBJ1-4	.
CASSFGGTGDTQYF	TGTGCCAGCAGCTTCGGCGGGACGGGAGATACGCAGTATTTT	.	TRBV7-3	TRBJ2-3	.
CASSPGQGWYGYTF	TGCGCCAGCAGCCCGGGACAGGGTTGGTATGGCTACACCTTC	TRBD1	TRBV5-1	TRBJ1-2	.
CASSLGSGGLNEQFF	TGTGCCAGCAGCTTAGGTAGCGGGGGCCTCAATGAGCAGTTCTTC	TRBD2	TRBV7-6	TRBJ2-1	.
CASSYYRGNEQFF	TGTGCCAGCAGCTATTACAGGGGGAATGAGCAGTTCTTC	TRBD1	TRBV7-2	TRBJ2-1	.